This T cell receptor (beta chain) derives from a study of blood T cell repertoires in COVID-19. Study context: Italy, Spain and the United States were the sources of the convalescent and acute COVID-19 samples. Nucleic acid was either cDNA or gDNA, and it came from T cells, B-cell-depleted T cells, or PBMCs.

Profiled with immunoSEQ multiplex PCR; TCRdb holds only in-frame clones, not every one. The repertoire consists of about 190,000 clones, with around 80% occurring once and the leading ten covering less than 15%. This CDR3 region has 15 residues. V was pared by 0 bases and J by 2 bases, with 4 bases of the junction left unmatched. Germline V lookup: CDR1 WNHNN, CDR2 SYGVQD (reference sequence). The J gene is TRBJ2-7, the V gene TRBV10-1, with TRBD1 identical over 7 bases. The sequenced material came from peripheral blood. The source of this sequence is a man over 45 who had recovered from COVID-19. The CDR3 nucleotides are TGCGCCAGCAGTGAGTCGGGACAGTTTCCCTACGAGCAGTACTTC. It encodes CASSESGQFPYEQYF.